This record looks at one T cell receptor (beta chain) sequence and its context. What it binds is not known. The data are from a study of T cell responses to AZD1222 COVID-19 vaccine. Trimming pared 8 bases from V and 4 bases from J, leaving 12 bases between. Looked up from germline, CDR1 is MNHEY and CDR2 is SVGAGI. This CDR3 comprises 13 residues. The study's findings and limits: Two AZD1222 doses significantly raised spike-specific TCR breadth and depth over controls.

The method was immunoSEQ multiplex PCR; TCRdb's version includes in-frame clones alone and lacks a portion of them. The top ten hold 1.3% to 1.5% of the sample, which has approximately 75,000 clones, almost 90% seen once. The receptor's source is an adult who received the AZD1222 COVID-19 vaccine. Sequenced here: peripheral blood, sampled 28 days after the second AZD1222 dose. V is TRBV6-5 and J is TRBJ1-5; possibly TRBD1 for D (6 bases). CDR3 loop: CASRGGRNQPQHF. In nucleotides, the CDR3 is TGTGCCAGCCGGGGGGGGCGGAATCAGCCCCAGCATTTT.